The next 20 T cell receptor beta chains were all read from a single sample in a study of blood T cell repertoires in COVID-19. Generated by immunoSEQ multiplex PCR, the TCRdb table keeps only in-frame clones and is missing some. The sample has about 87,000 clones; around four fifths are singletons. The source material was peripheral blood. These receptors all come from a woman aged 70-85 years with acute or convalescent COVID-19.

CDR3 in DNA: TGTGCCAGCAGTTACTCCGGGACAGCCTATGGCTACACCTTC. The encoded protein is CASSYSGTAYGYTF. The chain joins TRBV7-9 to TRBJ1-2; 7 positions agree with TRBD1. The V gene end was trimmed by 6 bases and the J gene end by 4 bases; junction bases not matched to a gene: 8. Germline assignment: CDR1 SEHNR and CDR2 FQNEAQ (reference sequence). CDR3 length: 14 amino acids.

This chain links TRBV6-1 with TRBJ1-5; TRBD1 matches at 9 bases. Germline CDR1 MNHNS, CDR2 SASEGT. The CDR3 is made up of 19 amino acids. V trimming: 1 base; J trimming: 4 bases; junction bases outside the gene matches: 14. CDR3 in DNA: TGTGCCAGCAGTGAAGGGACAGGGGACTCCCTGTGGAAAAATCAGCCCCAGCATTTT. It codes for CASSEGTGDSLWKNQPQHF.

This sequence joins TRBV7-9 and TRBJ2-7; the match to TRBD1 covers 7 bases. The junction had 6 bases not matched to a gene; V was cut back by 4 bases and J by 0 bases. This CDR3 is 15 amino acids long. Germline assignment: CDR1 SEHNR and CDR2 FQNEAQ (reference sequence). CDR3 nucleotides: TGTGCCAGCAGCTCTACGGGACAGCACTCCTACGAGCAGTACTTC. As protein: CASSSTGQHSYEQYF.

The chain employs TRBV18 and TRBJ2-1; tentatively, D is TRBD2 (7 bases). Germline CDR1 and CDR2: KGHSH and LQKENI. The CDR3 spans 15 residues. V was pared by 3 bases and J by 4 bases, with 13 bases between. CDR3 residues: CASSPLGGAYNEQFF. CDR3 DNA: TGTGCCAGCTCACCGCTAGGGGGGGCTTACAATGAGCAGTTCTTC.

This chain connects TRBV6-2 or TRBV6-3 to TRBJ1-1; no clear D. This CDR3 comprises 16 residues. Trimming left V 0 bases short and J 3 bases short, with 14 bases between. The V gene's germline CDR1 is MNHEY and CDR2 SVGEGT. CDR3 coding DNA: TGTGCCAGCAGTTACTCGATTCCCAGGTCGCACACTGAAGCTTTCTTT. This translates into CASSYSIPRSHTEAFF.

The V gene is TRBV3-1 (or the pseudogene TRBV3-2), the J gene TRBJ2-7; tentative D call: TRBD1 (6 bases). V was pared by 4 bases and J by 1 base, with 8 bases between. CDR1 is LGHDT, CDR2 YNNKEL, per germline (reference sequence). This CDR3 is built from 13 residues. CDR3 sequence (DNA): TGTGCCAGCAGCCCCCAGGGGTCCTACGAGCAGTACTTC. Its translation: CASSPQGSYEQYF.

V gene TRBV7-9 combines with J gene TRBJ1-2, with D unresolved. V lost 1 base, J lost 6 bases, and 12 bases lay in between. The V gene's germline CDR1 is SEHNR and CDR2 FQNEAQ (reference sequence). The CDR3 loop spans 14 amino acids. The CDR3 nucleotides read TGTGCCAGCAGCTTAGTGGCGGGAATGGATGGCTACACCTTC. Amino acids: CASSLVAGMDGYTF. Full variable domain (outside the CDR3, taken from reference TRBV7-9 and TRBJ1-2): DTGVSQNPRHKITKRGQNVTFRCDPISEHNRLYWYRQTLGQGPEFLTYFQNEAQLEKSRLLSDRFSAERPKGSFSTLEIQRTEQGDSAMYLCASSLVAGMDGYTFGSGTRLTVV.

V and J are TRBV19 and TRBJ1-6; TRBD1 aligns across 9 bases. With 5 bases clipped from V and 8 bases from J, the junction kept 4 bases outside the gene matches. Germline loops: CDR1 LNHDA, CDR2 SQIVND (reference sequence). The CDR3 sequence is 14 residues long. The CDR3: CASSVGQGYSPLHF. The CDR3 region has the DNA TGTGCCAGTAGTGTGGGACAGGGATATTCACCCCTCCACTTT. Full variable domain (outside the CDR3, taken from reference TRBV19 and TRBJ1-6): DGGITQSPKYLFRKEGQNVTLSCEQNLNHDAMYWYRQDPGQGLRLIYYSQIVNDFQKGDIAEGYSVSREKKESFPLTVTSAQKNPTAFYLCASSVGQGYSPLHFGNGTRLTVT.

The genes are TRBV18 and TRBJ1-1; D is possibly TRBD1 (5 bases). V was trimmed by 5 bases and J by 6 bases, leaving 10 bases between them. CDR1 is KGHSH and CDR2 is LQKENI in the germline V gene. The CDR3 runs to 12 residues. The CDR3 reads CASSSGGAEAFF. DNA of the CDR3: TGTGCCAGCTCATCGGGGGGAGCTGAAGCTTTCTTT.

The chain has TRBV6-1 and TRBJ1-1; D unclear. This CDR3 comprises 16 residues. With 4 bases removed from V and 0 bases from J, the gap between germline ends came to 15 bases. Looked up from germline, CDR1 is MNHNS and CDR2 is SASEGT. The CDR3 is CASSVNSAFMNTEAFF. CDR3 nucleotides: TGTGCCAGCAGTGTAAACAGTGCTTTCATGAACACTGAAGCTTTCTTT.

The J gene is TRBJ1-2, the V gene TRBV5-1, with 8 bases aligning to TRBD1. V lost 4 bases, J lost 7 bases, and 9 bases stayed unmatched. The length of the CDR3 is 14 residues. Per germline, CDR1 SGHRS and CDR2 YFSETQ. The DNA of the CDR3 is TGCGCCAGCAGCCCCCGGGACACAGGGGGTGGCTACACCTTC. This translates into CASSPRDTGGGYTF. Full variable domain (missing parts from reference TRBV5-1 and TRBJ1-2): KAGVTQTPRYLIKTRGQQVTLSCSPISGHRSVSWYQQTPGQGLQFLFEYFSETQRNKGNFPGRFSGRQFSNSRSEMNVSTLELGDSALYLCASSPRDTGGGYTFGSGTRLTVV.

The V call is TRBV4-2, the J call TRBJ2-2, with 8 positions matching TRBD2. J lost 4 bases, V lost 2 bases, and 15 bases had no gene match. CDR1 is LGHNA and CDR2 is YNFKEQ in the germline V gene. The CDR3 is 19 residues long. In nucleotides, the CDR3 is TGTGCCAGCAGCCAACGGCCCTACGCAGCGGGGGAGGGCACCGGGGAGCTGTTTTTT. Protein sequence: CASSQRPYAAGEGTGELFF.

V and J are TRBV11-2 and TRBJ2-7; TRBD1 matches at 7 bases. CDR3 size: 16 residues. Germline trimming cut 4 bases from V and 3 bases from J; bases unmatched to any gene: 12. Germline lookup yields CDR1 SGHAT and CDR2 FQNNGV. The CDR3 protein is CASSSLRGQSNYEQYF. CDR3 DNA: TGTGCCAGCAGCTCACTAAGGGGACAGAGCAACTACGAGCAGTACTTC.

The J gene is TRBJ1-2, the V gene TRBV10-3; TRBD1 matches 8 bases. The V segment lost 10 bases and the J segment 8 bases; nucleotides outside the gene matches: 18. CDR1 is ENHRY and CDR2 is SYGVKD in the germline V gene. The CDR3 is 15 residues long. The chain's CDR3 is CATLGQGPDLGGYTF. The CDR3 DNA follows: TGTGCCACATTAGGACAGGGACCAGACCTGGGGGGCTACACCTTC.

The chain combines TRBV29-1 with TRBJ1-3, with D maybe TRBD1 (6 bases). Between the trimmed V and J ends, which lost 6 bases and 4 bases, there was a span of 10 bases. Germline CDR1 is SQVTM and CDR2 is ANQGSEA. This CDR3 has 12 amino acids. The CDR3 loop is CSVSGVGNTIYF. In DNA, the CDR3 is TGCAGCGTCTCAGGGGTAGGAAACACCATATATTTT.

The V call is TRBV19, the J call TRBJ2-1, with TRBD1 matching over 7 bases. The germline CDR1 and CDR2 sequences are LNHDA and SQIVND (reference sequence). V was pared by 6 bases and J by 5 bases, with 4 bases of the junction left unmatched. This CDR3 has 13 amino acids. Written as DNA, the CDR3 is TGTGCCAGTAGCCGGGACAGTGACAATGAGCAGTTCTTC. Its translation: CASSRDSDNEQFF.

The chain employs TRBV30 and TRBJ1-2, with no clear D. V was trimmed by 2 bases and J by 3 bases, leaving 16 bases between them. Germline-derived CDR1 and CDR2 are GTSNPN and SVGIG (reference sequence). This CDR3 has 15 amino acids. CDR3 in amino acids: CAWSRMLLRDYGYTF. CDR3 in DNA: TGTGCCTGGAGTCGGATGCTCTTACGGGACTATGGCTACACCTTC.

The V and J genes are TRBV2 and TRBJ1-4; the match to TRBD1 covers 7 bases. CDR1 is SNHLY and CDR2 is FYNNEI in the germline V gene. The V segment lost 8 bases and the J segment 7 bases; nucleotides outside the gene matches: 4. This CDR3 spans 12 amino acids. The CDR3 bases are TGTGCCAGCGTTAACAGGGGTGAAAAACTGTTTTTT. Protein: CASVNRGEKLFF.

This rearrangement joins TRBV2 to TRBJ1-6; 10 nucleotides agree with TRBD1. This CDR3 is built from 19 residues. The germline CDR1 and CDR2 sequences are SNHLY and FYNNEI. V lost 6 bases, J lost 7 bases, and 18 bases stayed unmatched. Here the CDR3 reads CASRSRDRGQSQYNSPLHF. In DNA form, the CDR3 reads TGTGCCAGCAGGAGCCGGGACAGGGGACAATCCCAATACAATTCACCCCTCCACTTT.

The CDR3 loop reads CASSLSREGSPLHF. The CDR3 DNA reads as TGTGCCAGCAGTTTATCCAGGGAGGGATCACCCCTCCACTTT. The chain carries TRBV28 and TRBJ1-6, with TRBD1 as a possible D gene (5 bases). CDR1 is MDHEN and CDR2 is SYDVKM in the germline V gene. This CDR3 contains 14 residues. The V end was cut by 1 base, the J end by 10 bases, with 11 bases between.